This passage covers 2 T cell receptor beta chains from one sample sequenced in a study of metastatic and nonmetastatic thyroid tumors. TCRdb called clones again from the PCR reads with MiXCR. Of approximately 86,000 clones in the sample, approximately 13% were seen once. Patients had received no treatment of any kind before thyroid surgery. The sequencing sample was made of tumor tissue. The receptors shown here come from a female donor with papillary thyroid cancer or a benign thyroid nodule (not recorded which). Some clones in this sample may be carry-over from other donors' samples.

Ten or more counts support this clone. The chain employs TRBV7-9 and TRBJ2-1; D remains unclear. The CDR3 has 12 residues. Trimming removed 5 bases from V and 5 bases from J, with 7 bases in between. Germline V lookup: CDR1 SEHNR, CDR2 FQNEAQ (reference sequence). The DNA for the CDR3 is TGTGCCAGCAGCCCTACACACAATGAGCAGTTCTTC. Its translation is CASSPTHNEQFF.

A remark on this clone: Since a much larger clone is just one base distant, this may be a read error. Within the sample, other DNA sequences also encode this same CDR3. The chain links TRBV5-6 to TRBJ1-2, with 9 positions matching TRBD1. The CDR3 contains 15 residues. J was trimmed by 5 bases and V by 4 bases; bases with no gene match: 9. In germline, CDR1 is SGHDT, CDR2 YYEEEE. CDR3 DNA sequence: TGTGCCAGCAGCGGGAACAGGGGGCGCGGTTATGGCTACACCTTC. Amino acid sequence: CASSGNRGRGYGYTF. Combining the CDR3 with reference TRBV5-6 and TRBJ1-2 gives the whole variable domain DAGVTQSPTHLIKTRGQQVTLRCSPKSGHDTVSWYQQALGQGPQFIFQYYEEEERQRGNFPDRFSGHQFPNYSSELNVNALLLGDSALYLCASSGNRGRGYGYTFGSGTRLTVV.